The next 26 T cell receptor beta chains were all read from a single sample in a study of blood T cell repertoires in COVID-19. Some clones are missing from TCRdb's copy, which holds only in-frame ones; the method was immunoSEQ multiplex PCR. The sample records tens of thousands of clones, less than 95% being singletons. Sequencing was performed on peripheral blood. Receptor source: a human donor with active COVID-19. The donor label of this sample is uncertain.

V and J are TRBV7-9 and TRBJ2-7, with a tentative D call TRBD2 (5 bases). This CDR3 has 12 amino acids. The germline CDR1 and CDR2 sequences are SEHNR and FQNEAQ (reference sequence). V was pared by 5 bases and J by 3 bases, with 8 bases between. The CDR3 spells CASSLSVYEQYF. The CDR3 coding sequence is TGTGCCAGCAGCCTTAGCGTCTACGAGCAGTACTTC. Full variable domain (missing parts from reference TRBV7-9 and TRBJ2-7): DTGVSQNPRHKITKRGQNVTFRCDPISEHNRLYWYRQTLGQGPEFLTYFQNEAQLEKSRLLSDRFSAERPKGSFSTLEIQRTEQGDSAMYLCASSLSVYEQYFGPGTRLTVT.

The V call is TRBV3-1 (or the pseudogene TRBV3-2), the J call TRBJ2-3; 10 nucleotides line up with TRBD2. Germline V gene data show CDR1 as LGHDT and CDR2 as YNNKEL (reference sequence). CDR3 length: 16 residues. After removal of 0 bases from V and 7 bases from J, the junction contained 7 bases not matched to a gene. The CDR3 sequence: CASSQETSGTRNTQYF. The DNA for the CDR3 is TGTGCCAGCAGCCAAGAAACTAGCGGGACTAGAAATACGCAGTATTTT.

This chain joins TRBV27 and TRBJ1-2, with 7 bases lining up with TRBD1. V shed 3 bases, J shed 7 bases, and the junction held 8 bases outside the gene matches. CDR3 length: 14 residues. CDR1 and CDR2 from the germline V gene are MNHEY and SMNVEV (reference sequence). CDR3 sequence (DNA): TGTGCCAGCAGTTTTCGACAGGGAGTGGGTGGCTACACCTTC. Encoded protein: CASSFRQGVGGYTF.

The chain carries TRBV7-3 and TRBJ1-1, with a possible D match to TRBD1 (6 bases). The germline V gene has CDR1 SGHTA and CDR2 FQGTGA. Trimming shortened V by 5 bases and J by 4 bases, and 11 bases separated the two germline ends. The length of the CDR3 is 13 residues. CDR3 nucleotides: TGTGCCAGCAGCCATACAGGGAGCACTGAAGCTTTCTTT. The encoded protein is CASSHTGSTEAFF.

The chain is built from TRBV11-2 and TRBJ2-2, with 7 bases identical to TRBD2. Germline assignment: CDR1 SGHAT and CDR2 FQNNGV. Trimming at V came to 2 bases and at J to 7 bases, leaving 1 base not matched to a gene. This CDR3 comprises 13 residues. CDR3 bases: TGTGCCAGCAGCTTAATAGCGGGCGGGGAGCTGTTTTTT. It codes for CASSLIAGGELFF.

The CDR3 loop is CASSFLGGDNQPQHF. CDR3 nucleotides: TGCGCCAGCAGCTTTCTTGGGGGCGACAATCAGCCCCAGCATTTT. V is TRBV5-1 and J is TRBJ1-5, with D tentatively TRBD1 (6 bases). Trimming removed 2 bases from V and 3 bases from J, with 12 bases in between. The CDR3 totals 15 residues. Germline values: CDR1 SGHRS, CDR2 YFSETQ.

The chain couples TRBV12-3 or TRBV12-4 to TRBJ1-5; D call uncertain. V was clipped by 5 bases and J by 7 bases, with 12 bases between them. The CDR3 runs 13 residues. In DNA form, the CDR3 reads TGTGCCAGCAGTCTCGGGAGGCTCCAGCCCCAGCATTTT. Residues: CASSLGRLQPQHF.

V and J are TRBV2 and TRBJ1-6; TRBD1 might be the D (6 bases). Germline CDR1 reads SNHLY; CDR2 reads FYNNEI. This CDR3 spans 15 amino acids. Trimming shortened V by 4 bases and J by 6 bases, and 13 bases separated the two germline ends. The CDR3, as DNA: TGTGCCAGCAGTGGAGGGGGGGCCGGTAATTCACCCCTCCACTTT. This gives the protein CASSGGGAGNSPLHF.

J is TRBJ2-7 and V is TRBV24-1, with 8 bases that match TRBD1. The V gene end was trimmed by 1 base and the J gene end by 12 bases; junction bases not matched to a gene: 7. The CDR3 is made up of 13 amino acids. Germline CDR1 is KGHDR and CDR2 is SFDVKD. The CDR3 region has the DNA TGTGCCACCAGTGATTTCGGGACAGGTCTCTGGTACTTC. It specifies CATSDFGTGLWYF.

V is TRBV19 and J is TRBJ1-6; no clear D. With 3 bases removed from V and 0 bases from J, the gap between germline ends came to 9 bases. The CDR3 has 16 residues. Per the germline V gene, CDR1 is LNHDA and CDR2 is SQIVND (reference sequence). The CDR3 loop is CASSMDWSSYNSPLHF. Here the CDR3 DNA reads TGTGCCAGTAGTATGGACTGGAGCTCCTATAATTCACCCCTCCACTTT.

CDR3 in amino acids: CASSPRQGTYGYTF. In DNA, the CDR3 is TGTGCCAGCAGCCCGAGACAGGGGACCTATGGCTACACCTTC. This chain links TRBV7-3 with TRBJ1-2; 8 positions agree with TRBD1. This CDR3 has 14 residues. Germline V gene data show CDR1 as SGHTA and CDR2 as FQGTGA. The trim removed 5 bases at V and 4 bases at J, leaving 6 bases unmatched.

The chain employs TRBV4-3 and TRBJ1-5; unclear D gene. The CDR3 has 15 amino acids. With 0 bases removed from V and 1 base from J, the gap between germline ends came to 7 bases. Germline V gives CDR1 LGHNA, CDR2 YSLEER. In DNA form, the CDR3 reads TGCGCCAGCAGCCAAGATCGCGGCAGCAATCAGCCCCAGCATTTT. This sequence encodes CASSQDRGSNQPQHF.

This sequence joins TRBV2 and TRBJ1-4; no firm D call. The germline V gene encodes CDR1 SNHLY and CDR2 FYNNEI. The CDR3 has 13 residues. V gave up 6 bases and J gave up 8 bases, with 13 bases separating them. The CDR3 is CASRAPSWEKLFF. DNA for the CDR3: TGTGCCAGCAGGGCCCCCAGTTGGGAAAAACTGTTTTTT.

The CDR3 region is CASSVFGSGQPQHF. The CDR3 DNA sequence: TGTGCCAGCAGCGTATTTGGGTCGGGTCAGCCCCAGCATTTT. The chain employs TRBV9 and TRBJ1-5; no definite D call. This CDR3 spans 14 amino acids. Between the trimmed V and J ends, which lost 1 base and 6 bases, there was a span of 11 bases. Germline V gene data show CDR1 as SGDLS and CDR2 as YYNGEE.

The V and J genes are TRBV7-2 and TRBJ1-2; 7 bases align to TRBD1. Germline assignment: CDR1 SGHTA and CDR2 FQGNSA. CDR3 size: 15 residues. With 5 bases clipped from V and 4 bases from J, the junction kept 10 bases outside the gene matches. The CDR3 sequence: CASSPEGQKGYGYTF. In nucleotides, the CDR3 is TGTGCCAGCAGCCCGGAGGGACAGAAAGGCTATGGCTACACCTTC.

The sample holds a few counts of this clone. This chain connects TRBV5-5 to TRBJ1-2, with D perhaps matching TRBD1 (6 bases). The germline CDR1 and CDR2 sequences are SGHKS and YYEKEE (reference sequence). CDR3 length: 16 amino acids. Trimming stripped 0 bases from V and 4 bases from J, with 16 bases between. The CDR3 DNA sequence: TGTGCCAGCAGCTTGGAACAGGGAGACCTCGGCTATGGCTACACCTTC. The encoded protein is CASSLEQGDLGYGYTF.

This chain's CDR3 is CASRRGISGNTIYF. The DNA for the CDR3 is TGTGCCAGCAGACGAGGCATCTCTGGAAACACCATATATTTT. The V and J genes are TRBV6-5 and TRBJ1-3; D ambiguous. Germline assignment: CDR1 MNHEY and CDR2 SVGAGI. There are 14 residues in the CDR3. V lost 6 bases to trimming and J lost 0 bases, with 9 bases between them.

The genes are TRBV25-1 and TRBJ1-2, with 7 bases that match TRBD1. Germline-derived CDR1 and CDR2 are MGHDK and SYGVNS. There are 12 residues in the CDR3. The ends lost 10 bases at V and 4 bases at J; junction bases unmatched: 6. CDR3 nucleotide sequence: TGTGCCACGAGGGACAGATCCTATGGCTACACCTTC. It yields the protein CATRDRSYGYTF.

The rearrangement links TRBV21-1 to TRBJ1-6. TRBV21-1 is a documented pseudogene. The CDR3 totals 16 residues. The CDR3 is CASSKVPGTRDSPLHF. CDR3 DNA sequence: TGTGCCAGCAGCAAAGTTCCCGGCACGAGGGATTCACCCCTCCACTTT.

This clone was picked up one time. The chain carries TRBV6-5 and TRBJ2-5; the match to TRBD2 covers 8 bases. The CDR3 extends over 16 amino acids. V shed 2 bases and J 2 bases; nucleotides not matched to a gene: 7. CDR1 is MNHEY and CDR2 is SVGAGI in the germline V gene. The CDR3 nucleotides are TGTGCCAGCAGTTACGGGCGCGGGGGGCCACAAGAGACCCAGTACTTC. Translation: CASSYGRGGPQETQYF.

J is TRBJ1-1 and V is TRBV4-1; D is undetermined. This CDR3 region has 15 residues. V gave up 0 bases and J gave up 1 base, with 9 bases separating them. Germline V gene sequence: CDR1 MGHRA, CDR2 YSYEKL. The CDR3 loop reads CASSQDGKGNTEAFF. The CDR3 nucleotides are TGCGCCAGCAGCCAAGACGGGAAGGGGAACACTGAAGCTTTCTTT.

The chain recombines TRBV6-5 with TRBJ2-5; 7 bases are shared with TRBD2. V lost 7 bases to trimming and J lost 1 base; unmatched junction nucleotides: 9. From germline, CDR1 is MNHEY and CDR2 SVGAGI. This CDR3 has 15 residues. The CDR3 sequence: CASNLGGSSQETQYF. The CDR3 bases are TGTGCCAGCAACCTGGGGGGGTCATCCCAAGAGACCCAGTACTTC.

In this sample, this clone turned up once. CDR3 sequence reads: CASRGAATISGNTIYF. The CDR3 DNA sequence: TGTGCCAGTAGGGGGGCAGCCACCATCTCTGGAAACACCATATATTTT. The chain links TRBV19 to TRBJ1-3, with D maybe TRBD1 (6 bases). The CDR3 loop spans 16 amino acids. V shed 6 bases and J shed 0 bases, with 15 bases lying between them. Looked up from germline, CDR1 is LNHDA and CDR2 is SQIVND (reference sequence).

The chain couples TRBV18 to TRBJ2-7; 8 nucleotides line up with TRBD1. Germline V lookup: CDR1 KGHSH, CDR2 LQKENI. The CDR3 spans 15 residues. Trimming took 3 bases from V and 2 from J; bases not matched to a gene: 6. CDR3 sequence reads: CASSPSTGDTYEQYF. The CDR3 DNA reads as TGTGCCAGCTCACCGTCGACAGGGGACACCTACGAGCAGTACTTC.

The rearrangement links TRBV13 to TRBJ2-3, with 8 nucleotides matching TRBD2. V lost 1 base to trimming and J lost 0 bases; unmatched junction nucleotides: 3. Germline loops: CDR1 PRHDT, CDR2 FYEKMQ (reference sequence). This CDR3 contains 16 residues. CDR3 amino acids: CASSLDSGGSTDTQYF. As DNA, the CDR3 is TGTGCCAGCAGCTTAGATTCGGGGGGGAGCACAGATACGCAGTATTTT.

This chain links TRBV27 with TRBJ2-2, with D tentatively TRBD1 (6 bases). The CDR3 covers 15 residues. Per the germline V gene, CDR1 is MNHEY and CDR2 is SMNVEV (reference sequence). V lost 0 bases, J lost 1 base, and 6 bases lay in between. The chain's CDR3 is CASSLSTGNTGELFF. The CDR3 nucleotides read TGTGCCAGCAGTTTATCGACAGGGAACACCGGGGAGCTGTTTTTT.